The 3 T cell receptor beta chains given below trace back to one sample, sequenced in a study of T cells in Graves' hyperthyroidism and ophthalmopathy (dated by TCRdb to between 2018 and 2021). Library preparation used multiplex PCR. Instrument used: Illumina HiSeq 2000. Amplification of TCR beta CDR3 regions was carried out from RNA transcripts. A first-round RT-PCR of the TCR CDR3 used the HTBI primer set with the Qiagen OneStep RT-PCR kit. TCRdb redid the processing of the public reads, applying fastp at Q25 and MiXCR, and retained in-frame beta chains. Every distinct CDR3 protein forms one entry, paired with its most common genes and DNA. Recorded for this sample are 300,000 to 350,000 distinct CDR3 sequences; around a sixth of them occurred a single time. Roughly 49% of the sample rests with the top ten. The sequencing input was blood. The receptor set was obtained from a woman in her forties or fifties with Graves' hyperthyroidism.

This sequence joins TRBV5-4 and TRBJ1-3; perhaps TRBD1 as D (5 bases). Looked up from germline, CDR1 is SGHNT and CDR2 is YYREEE (reference sequence). The CDR3 runs to 17 residues. The V end lost 1 base, the J end lost 0 bases, and 14 bases lay between the germline ends. The CDR3 is CASSLQGSRPSGNTIYF. The CDR3 bases are TGTGCCAGCAGCTTGCAGGGCTCCAGGCCCTCTGGAAACACCATATATTTT.

This clonotype appeared many times. This chain connects TRBV20-1 to TRBJ1-1; D gene unclear. V lost 2 bases and J 1 base, leaving 11 bases between the germline ends. The CDR3 has 14 residues. Looked up from germline, CDR1 is DFQATT and CDR2 is SNEGSKA (reference sequence). Here the CDR3 reads CSARKGQWNTEAFF. CDR3 sequence (DNA): TGCAGTGCTAGAAAGGGCCAGTGGAACACTGAAGCTTTCTTT.

This clonotype showed up many times. The chain recombines TRBV20-1 with TRBJ2-3; TRBD2 might be the D (5 bases). Germline V gene sequence: CDR1 DFQATT, CDR2 SNEGSKA (reference sequence). The CDR3 has 14 residues. Trimming left V 6 bases short and J 0 bases short, with 13 bases between. The CDR3 region has the DNA TGCAGTGCCGCCGGACTCGCTAGCACAGATACGCAGTATTTT. It encodes CSAAGLASTDTQYF.